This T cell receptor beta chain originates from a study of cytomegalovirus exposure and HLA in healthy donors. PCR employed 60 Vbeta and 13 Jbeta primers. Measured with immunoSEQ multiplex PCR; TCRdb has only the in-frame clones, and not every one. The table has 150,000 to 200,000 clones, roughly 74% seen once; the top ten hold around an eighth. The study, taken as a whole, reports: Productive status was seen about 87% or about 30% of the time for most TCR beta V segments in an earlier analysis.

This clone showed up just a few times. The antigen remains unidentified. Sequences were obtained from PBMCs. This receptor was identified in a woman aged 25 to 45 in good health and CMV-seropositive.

CDR3 region: CASSFWRARGTGELFF. CDR3 sequence (DNA): TGTGCCAGCAGCTTTTGGCGGGCTCGAGGCACCGGGGAGCTGTTTTTT. This sequence joins TRBV7-9 and TRBJ2-2, with D perhaps matching TRBD2 (5 bases). Trimming stripped 3 bases from V and 4 bases from J, with 15 bases between. There are 16 residues in the CDR3. The germline V gene encodes CDR1 SEHNR and CDR2 FQNEAQ (reference sequence).